This entry features one T cell receptor beta chain sequence. Its specificity is unknown. The data originate from a study of post-analysis software for immune sequencing data. Overall study findings and caveats: Patients carried four or five TRBV segments more frequently than controls did, and TRBV5-6, TRBV5-1 and TRBV20-1 were among them. For normalized Chao1 diversity, multiple sclerosis patients scored significantly lower than controls did.

The TCR beta cDNA libraries carried unique molecular identifiers. Starting from about 0.94 to 9.7 million T cells, the study yielded 460,000 or so cDNA molecules. TCRdb fed the PCR reads into MiXCR, producing one record per CDR3 protein. The sample comprises more than 450,000 distinct CDR3 sequences, 34% of which are singletons, and roughly 6% rests with the top ten. The CDR3 contains 15 residues. V dropped 4 bases and J dropped 8 bases, with 17 bases sitting between them. This receptor was taken from a girl under 18 with multiple sclerosis. The chain recombines TRBV12-3 or TRBV12-4 with TRBJ1-4, with D perhaps TRBD1 (6 bases). The specimen sequenced was blood. This CDR3 reads CASSSHRELDEKLFF. For the CDR3, the DNA is TGTGCCAGCAGTTCCCACAGGGAATTGGACGAAAAACTGTTTTTT.